This TCR beta chain was identified in a study of T cell repertoires in cytomegalovirus infection. Study as a whole: Both CMV infection and a matching HLA type were indicated by public TCR beta signatures. Study-wide results and caveats: The ex vivo response showed dominance by HLA-C-restricted CMV-specific TCR beta clonotypes. Summed frequency of public TCR beta families distinguished CMV carriers with the relevant HLA.

This clonotype has at least ten counts. Its antigen is not known. Trimming removed 5 bases at V and 3 bases at J, with 10 bases between. The CDR3 totals 14 residues. Germline V gene sequence: CDR1 SEHNR, CDR2 FQNEAQ (reference sequence). TCRdb re-called the reads with MiXCR, one entry per CDR3 protein. The data contain hundreds of thousands of distinct CDR3 sequences, about 10% of them singletons. The chain is built from TRBV7-9 and TRBJ2-2; D gene uncertain. The sample taken for sequencing was PBMCs. The receptor was isolated from a human donor in good health (CMV status not recorded). Some clones in this sample may be carry-over from other donors' samples. CDR3 nucleotide sequence: TGTGCCAGCAGCCTGGACCTTCACACCGGGGAGCTGTTTTTT. Translated: CASSLDLHTGELFF.